These T cell receptor beta chains were read from a single sample in a study of tumor-infiltrating lymphocytes in oesophageal squamous cell carcinoma. TCRdb used MiXCR to reprocess the PCR reads, holding one entry per CDR3 protein. The data hold about 21,000 distinct CDR3 sequences, with 30% to 40% observed a single time. Sequenced material: esophageal tumor tissue. These receptors all come from a male donor with esophageal squamous cell carcinoma. Each CDR3 is given with its conserved first and last residue. The order of the fields is clone size, V gene, D gene, J gene, CDR3 DNA, CDR3 protein. A D gene is named only where the DNA matches it firmly. Only part of the rows carry a size: once, few, many, or a class if the clone is expanded.

clone size: many
V gene: TRBV27
D gene: TRBD2
J gene: TRBJ2-3
CDR3 DNA: TGTGCCAGTCTGGGACTAGCTGGCACAGATACGCAGTATTTT
CDR3 protein: CASLGLAGTDTQYF

clone size: once
V gene: TRBV24-1
D gene: TRBD2
J gene: TRBJ2-3
CDR3 DNA: TGTGCCACCAGTGACCCAACGGGGGGGAGTGCAGATACGCAGTATTTT
CDR3 protein: CATSDPTGGSADTQYF

clone size: many
V gene: TRBV7-3
D gene: -
J gene: TRBJ2-1
CDR3 DNA: TGTGCCAGCAGCTTAACGGAAGCCAGCAATGAGCAGTTCTTC
CDR3 protein: CASSLTEASNEQFF

clone size: many
V gene: TRBV24-1
D gene: -
J gene: TRBJ1-2
CDR3 DNA: TGTGCCACCAGTGATCCCCGTGGCTACACCTTC
CDR3 protein: CATSDPRGYTF

clone size: -
V gene: TRBV6-6
D gene: -
J gene: TRBJ2-1
CDR3 DNA: TGTGCCAGCAGTTATCAGGGCGACAATGAGCAGTTCTTC
CDR3 protein: CASSYQGDNEQFF

clone size: many
V gene: TRBV2
D gene: TRBD2
J gene: TRBJ2-3
CDR3 DNA: TGTGCCAGCAGACCCGGGACTAGCGGGGGAGCCTCCCCAGATACGCAGTATTTT
CDR3 protein: CASRPGTSGGASPDTQYF

clone size: few
V gene: TRBV20-1
D gene: -
J gene: TRBJ1-2
CDR3 DNA: TGCAGTGCTAGTGCGGATAACTATGGCTACACCTTC
CDR3 protein: CSASADNYGYTF

clone size: -
V gene: TRBV6-2/TRBV6-3
D gene: TRBD1
J gene: TRBJ2-5
CDR3 DNA: TGTGCCAGCAGACCCACAGGGGAAGAGACCCAGTACTTC
CDR3 protein: CASRPTGEETQYF

clone size: -
V gene: TRBV6-6
D gene: TRBD1
J gene: TRBJ2-5
CDR3 DNA: TGTGCCAGCAGGCCAACCGGACAGGGGCGGGAGGAGACCCAGTACTTC
CDR3 protein: CASRPTGQGREETQYF

clone size: -
V gene: TRBV12-3/TRBV12-4
D gene: -
J gene: TRBJ1-1
CDR3 DNA: TGTGCCAGCAGTTTCCTGGAGACTGAAGCTTTCTTT
CDR3 protein: CASSFLETEAFF

clone size: many
V gene: TRBV24-1
D gene: -
J gene: TRBJ2-7
CDR3 DNA: TGTGCCACCAGTGAAACCGGACTGACCTCCAACGAGCAGTACTTC
CDR3 protein: CATSETGLTSNEQYF

clone size: medium-sized
V gene: TRBV24-1
D gene: -
J gene: TRBJ2-1
CDR3 DNA: TGTGCCACCAGGAAGGGAGCCAGGGATGAGCAGTTCTTC
CDR3 protein: CATRKGARDEQFF

clone size: -
V gene: TRBV7-8
D gene: -
J gene: TRBJ2-7
CDR3 DNA: TGTGCCAGCGAGTCCCTTAGTTCGGACGAGCAGTACTTC
CDR3 protein: CASESLSSDEQYF

clone size: many
V gene: TRBV6-4
D gene: -
J gene: TRBJ2-6
CDR3 DNA: -
CDR3 protein: CASSDRNRAEWLHLRF

clone size: -
V gene: TRBV7-2
D gene: -
J gene: TRBJ2-3
CDR3 DNA: TGTGCCAGCAGCCTCTACCGACTCGCCGGAGATACGCAGTATTTT
CDR3 protein: CASSLYRLAGDTQYF

clone size: large
V gene: TRBV6-1
D gene: TRBD1
J gene: TRBJ2-1
CDR3 DNA: TGTGCCAGCTCGACAGGGAGCTCCTACAATGAGCAGTTCTTC
CDR3 protein: CASSTGSSYNEQFF

clone size: many
V gene: TRBV19
D gene: TRBD2
J gene: TRBJ2-1
CDR3 DNA: TGTGCCAGTAGTAAGCGGACTAGCGGTTACAATGAGCAGTTCTTC
CDR3 protein: CASSKRTSGYNEQFF

clone size: many
V gene: TRBV5-1
D gene: -
J gene: TRBJ2-1
CDR3 DNA: TGCGCCAGCAGCTTGATTCTGGGCGGGGACAATGAGCAGTTCTTC
CDR3 protein: CASSLILGGDNEQFF

clone size: -
V gene: TRBV2
D gene: -
J gene: TRBJ1-2
CDR3 DNA: TGTGCCAGCAGTGAAGCGTCAGGGAGCTATGGCTACACCTTC
CDR3 protein: CASSEASGSYGYTF

clone size: many
V gene: TRBV11-1
D gene: -
J gene: TRBJ2-4
CDR3 DNA: TGTGCCAGCAGCGTTACAGGGAGGAGAGACATTCAGTACTTC
CDR3 protein: CASSVTGRRDIQYF

clone size: many
V gene: TRBV5-4
D gene: TRBD1
J gene: TRBJ1-2
CDR3 DNA: TGTGCCAGCAGCCGTCCTTCCGGGACAGGGGGAGGTGGCTACACCTTC
CDR3 protein: CASSRPSGTGGGGYTF

clone size: -
V gene: TRBV6-8
D gene: TRBD1
J gene: TRBJ2-6
CDR3 DNA: TGTGCCAGCAGTGAATTTGGGACAGGTCTCTTAGGGGCCAACGTCCTGACTTTC
CDR3 protein: CASSEFGTGLLGANVLTF

clone size: -
V gene: TRBV7-4
D gene: -
J gene: TRBJ2-7
CDR3 DNA: TGTGCCAGCAACGAGGGGTACTCCTACGAGCAGTACTTC
CDR3 protein: CASNEGYSYEQYF

clone size: -
V gene: TRBV20-1
D gene: TRBD2
J gene: TRBJ2-7
CDR3 DNA: TGCAGTGCTAGAGATAAAAGACTAGCGGGAGGACTGCGTCCTTTCTACGAGCAGTACTTC
CDR3 protein: CSARDKRLAGGLRPFYEQYF

clone size: -
V gene: TRBV7-6
D gene: TRBD1
J gene: TRBJ2-1
CDR3 DNA: TGTGCCAGCAGCTCCAGGCCCGACAGGGGGCAGTCCTACAATGAGCAGTTCTTC
CDR3 protein: CASSSRPDRGQSYNEQFF

clone size: -
V gene: TRBV5-1
D gene: -
J gene: TRBJ1-1
CDR3 DNA: TGCGCCAGCAGCGTCGGACTGCAGATGAACACTGAAGCTTTCTTT
CDR3 protein: CASSVGLQMNTEAFF

clone size: once
V gene: TRBV6-1
D gene: TRBD1
J gene: TRBJ2-5
CDR3 DNA: TGTGCCAGCAGTGACGGACAGGGCTACACGCAGTACTTC
CDR3 protein: CASSDGQGYTQYF

clone size: -
V gene: TRBV28
D gene: TRBD2
J gene: TRBJ2-5
CDR3 DNA: TGTGCCAGCATCGGCGGGGGCCAAGAGACCCAGTACTTC
CDR3 protein: CASIGGGQETQYF

clone size: many
V gene: TRBV27
D gene: -
J gene: TRBJ2-7
CDR3 DNA: TGTGCCAGCAGTTTATCCTCGGGCTACGAGCAGTACTTC
CDR3 protein: CASSLSSGYEQYF

clone size: many
V gene: TRBV3-1
D gene: TRBD2
J gene: TRBJ2-1
CDR3 DNA: TGTGCCAGCAGTCCCGGACTAGCGGGAACTGAGCAGTTCTTC
CDR3 protein: CASSPGLAGTEQFF

clone size: once
V gene: TRBV4-1
D gene: -
J gene: TRBJ2-7
CDR3 DNA: TGCGCCAGCAGCCAAGCCGGACTCGAATGCTCCTACAATGAGCAGTACTTC
CDR3 protein: CASSQAGLECSYNEQYF

clone size: -
V gene: TRBV5-6
D gene: TRBD1
J gene: TRBJ1-2
CDR3 DNA: TGTGCCAGCAGCTGGGAGACAGGGTCTAACTATGGCTACACCTTC
CDR3 protein: CASSWETGSNYGYTF

clone size: -
V gene: TRBV11-2
D gene: TRBD2
J gene: TRBJ2-7
CDR3 DNA: TGTGCCACCGGGAGGATCACAGATACGCAGTACTTC
CDR3 protein: CATGRITDTQYF

clone size: -
V gene: TRBV7-4
D gene: -
J gene: TRBJ2-2
CDR3 DNA: TGTGCCAGCAGGATTACTATAACCGGTTCGAACACCGGGGAGCTGTTTTTT
CDR3 protein: CASRITITGSNTGELFF

clone size: once
V gene: TRBV10-1
D gene: -
J gene: TRBJ2-5
CDR3 DNA: TGCGCCAGCAGGGACCAAGGGACGGACTCGGGCGGGCAGTACTTC
CDR3 protein: CASRDQGTDSGGQYF

clone size: -
V gene: TRBV7-8
D gene: TRBD1
J gene: TRBJ2-7
CDR3 DNA: TGTGCCAGCAGCTTTCGGGGACAGGGGAGGATCGAGCAGTACTTC
CDR3 protein: CASSFRGQGRIEQYF

clone size: many
V gene: TRBV6-1
D gene: TRBD1
J gene: TRBJ1-1
CDR3 DNA: TGTGCCACCGAGACTATAGGACAGGGTATAACTGAAGCTTTCTTT
CDR3 protein: CATETIGQGITEAFF

clone size: -
V gene: TRBV7-6
D gene: -
J gene: TRBJ2-1
CDR3 DNA: TGTGCCAGCAGCTTAGGGGGGAACTACAATGAGCAGTTCTTC
CDR3 protein: CASSLGGNYNEQFF

clone size: few
V gene: TRBV7-2
D gene: -
J gene: TRBJ2-6
CDR3 DNA: TGTGCCAGCAGCTTAATCGCTGGGGCCAACGTCCTGACTTTC
CDR3 protein: CASSLIAGANVLTF

clone size: many
V gene: TRBV6-6
D gene: -
J gene: TRBJ2-1
CDR3 DNA: TGTGCCAGCAGTTACTCGTTAGGGAACAATGAGCAGTTCTTC
CDR3 protein: CASSYSLGNNEQFF

clone size: many
V gene: TRBV12-3/TRBV12-4
D gene: -
J gene: TRBJ2-7
CDR3 DNA: TGTGCCAGCAGCTCCAGTCGGCGCTACGAGCAGTACTTC
CDR3 protein: CASSSSRRYEQYF

clone size: -
V gene: TRBV7-2
D gene: TRBD2
J gene: TRBJ2-1
CDR3 DNA: TGTGCCAGCAGCTTAGCGCGTAGCGGGACTGCATACAATGAGCAGTTCTTC
CDR3 protein: CASSLARSGTAYNEQFF

clone size: once
V gene: TRBV7-2
D gene: -
J gene: TRBJ2-6
CDR3 DNA: TGTGCCAGCAGCCGAAACTCTGGGGCCAACGTCCTGACTTTC
CDR3 protein: CASSRNSGANVLTF